This TCR beta chain was identified during a study of beta chain features in type 1 diabetes. The V and J ends lost 5 bases and 3 bases, in that order; junction bases with no gene match: 8. The CDR3 consists of 17 residues. The V gene's germline CDR1 is SGHDN and CDR2 FVKESK. Investigators reverse transcribed all isolated RNA, so they sequenced expressed TCRB transcripts. Generated by immunoSEQ multiplex PCR, the TCRdb table keeps only in-frame clones and is missing some. Of 300,000 to 400,000 clones detected, 7% to 9% appear once; the ten largest clones hold less than 0.45%. V usage is TRBV14 and J usage is TRBJ2-1; TRBD2 aligns across 12 bases. Specimen: central memory CD4+ T cells from blood. The clonotype originates from a woman younger than 35 in good health. CDR3 coding DNA: TGTGCCAGCAGCTCTTTTAAGACTAGCGGGAGCTACAATGAGCAGTTCTTC. Its translation: CASSSFKTSGSYNEQFF. Supplemented by reference TRBV14 and TRBJ2-1, the full variable domain reads EAGVTQFPSHSVIEKGQTVTLRCDPISGHDNLYWYRRVMGKEIKFLLHFVKESKQDESGMPNNRFLAERTGGTYSTLKVQPAELEDSGVYFCASSSFKTSGSYNEQFFGPGTRLTVL.